These 16 T cell receptor beta chains share one sample of origin, sequenced in a study of human T cells and chemical hapten exposure. Time point denoted: patch test 1, 2 weeks after DPC sensitization. The treatment here: therapeutic diphenylcyclopropenone sensitization with weekly scalp DPC. TCRdb reprocessed the RACE reads via MiXCR and lists one record per CDR3 protein. This sample has around 380,000 distinct CDR3 sequences, with approximately 5% found just once. The sample in question was whole blood, obtained in connection with sensitization to the hapten diphenylcyclopropenone (DPC). Receptors were obtained from a woman between 45 and 60 years old with alopecia areata. Some clones in this sample may be carry-over from other donors' samples.

This clonotype was seen at least ten times. The gene calls are TRBV24-1 and TRBJ2-3, with D perhaps being TRBD1 or TRBD2 (5 bases each). Germline V CDR1 and CDR2: KGHDR, SFDVKD. The CDR3 contains 14 residues. Trimming cost V 4 bases and J 3 bases, with 10 bases left between them. Here the CDR3 reads CATSEPGPTDTQYF. The CDR3 region has the DNA TGTGCCACCAGTGAACCGGGGCCGACAGATACGCAGTATTTT.

This clonotype was counted at least ten times. V usage is TRBV9 and J usage is TRBJ2-3; 10 bases fit TRBD2. With 1 base clipped from V and 6 bases from J, the junction kept 2 bases outside the gene matches. The CDR3 sequence is 14 residues long. Germline-derived CDR1 and CDR2 are SGDLS and YYNGEE. The CDR3 reads CASSVLAGGDTQYF. The CDR3 DNA is TGTGCCAGCAGCGTATTAGCGGGAGGTGATACGCAGTATTTT.

This clonotype has ten or more counts. The rearrangement links TRBV12-3 or TRBV12-4 to TRBJ1-1; D remains ambiguous. The CDR3 has 11 residues. Trimming cost V 5 bases and J 8 bases, with 9 bases left between them. The CDR3 bases are TGTGCCAGCAGTAACCCCGGAGAAGCTTTCTTT. Translation gives CASSNPGEAFF.

The chain has TRBV7-9 and TRBJ1-1; perhaps TRBD1 as D (6 bases). With 5 bases removed from V and 1 base from J, the gap between germline ends came to 14 bases. CDR3 length equals 15 residues. CDR1 and CDR2 (germline): SEHNR, FQNEAQ (reference sequence). The CDR3 nucleotides are TGTGCCAGCAGCGCTTGGTGGACAGAGAACACTGAAGCTTTCTTT. It translates to CASSAWWTENTEAFF.

This chain links TRBV7-8 with TRBJ1-5; possible D gene TRBD1, 6 bases. The germline V and J ends were trimmed by 5 bases and 5 bases, with 13 bases remaining between them. CDR1 and CDR2 (germline): SGHVS, FQNEAQ. This CDR3 has 14 amino acids. This CDR3 is CASSLGGSDQPQHF. CDR3 nucleotide sequence: TGTGCCAGCAGCCTAGGGGGGTCCGATCAGCCCCAGCATTTT.

This clonotype was seen at least ten times. The V and J genes are TRBV25-1 and TRBJ2-5; 10 bases fit TRBD2. CDR1 is MGHDK and CDR2 is SYGVNS in the germline V gene. The CDR3 is made up of 15 amino acids. Trimming at V came to 2 bases and at J to 5 bases, leaving 5 bases not matched to a gene. DNA for the CDR3: TGTGCCAGCAGTGAAATAACTAGCGGGGTGGAGACCCAGTACTTC. This gives the protein CASSEITSGVETQYF.

A note on this clonotype: This may be a read error, as it is one base from a much larger clone. The V and J genes are TRBV9 and TRBJ2-3; D is uncertain. CDR1 and CDR2 (germline): SGDLS, YYNGEE. The CDR3 consists of 14 residues. The DNA of the CDR3 is TGTGCCAGCAGCCCCTTTGAGAGCATAGATACGCAGTATTTT. Amino acid sequence: CASSPFESIDTQYF.

The table lists this clonotype with a few counts. This chain connects TRBV10-2 to TRBJ2-1; D assignment may be TRBD1 or TRBD2 (5 bases each). Germline V CDR1 and CDR2: WSHSY, SAAADI. CDR3 size: 11 residues. V shed 3 bases and J shed 9 bases, with 6 bases lying between them. CDR3 nucleotides: TGCGCCAGCAGTGACGGGACTGAGCAGTTCTTC. Its protein is CASSDGTEQFF.

The rearrangement links TRBV7-9 to TRBJ1-4; D is unclear. The CDR3 sequence is 14 residues long. Per germline, CDR1 SEHNR and CDR2 FQNEAQ (reference sequence). Deletions cut 3 bases from V and 5 bases from J, with 10 bases between. The CDR3 here is CASSLGLSNEKLFF. CDR3 sequence (DNA): TGTGCCAGCAGCTTGGGCCTCTCAAATGAAAAACTGTTTTTT.

This clonotype turned up a few times. The J gene is TRBJ2-5, the V gene TRBV5-4; D is possibly TRBD2 (6 bases). Germline V CDR1 and CDR2: SGHNT, YYREEE (reference sequence). V was shortened by 7 bases and J by 3 bases, with 13 bases between the two germline ends. This CDR3 contains 13 residues. The CDR3 DNA follows: TGTGCCAGCGGGCGCGGGGAAGAAGAGACCCAGTACTTC. This encodes CASGRGEEETQYF.

This clonotype has a count of ten or more. This chain links TRBV29-1 with TRBJ2-1, with TRBD2 as a possible D gene (6 bases). The CDR3 covers 14 residues. Germline assignment: CDR1 SQVTM and CDR2 ANQGSEA. The CDR3 sequence: CSARGEGRFNEQFF. The DNA for the CDR3 is TGCAGTGCCCGGGGCGAGGGGAGGTTCAATGAGCAGTTCTTC.

This clonotype was picked up a small number of times. The genes are TRBV7-9 and TRBJ2-4; tentative D call: TRBD1 (6 bases). Trimming removed 2 bases from V and 6 bases from J, with 20 bases in between. This CDR3 has 17 amino acids. Germline values: CDR1 SEHNR, CDR2 FQNEAQ (reference sequence). The CDR3 DNA is TGTGCCAGCAGCTTATCCTCATCAGGGGCTCCTTTAAACATTCAGTACTTC. It encodes CASSLSSSGAPLNIQYF.

This clonotype showed up many times. The V call is TRBV2, the J call TRBJ2-7; D is unclear. The CDR3 is 11 amino acids. The V gene lost 6 bases and the J gene lost 6 bases, with 9 bases spanning the gap. The germline gives CDR1 SNHLY, CDR2 FYNNEI. The CDR3 region is CASSDWVEQYF. In DNA form, the CDR3 reads TGTGCCAGCAGCGACTGGGTCGAGCAGTACTTC.

This clonotype has ten or more counts. This rearrangement joins TRBV20-1 to TRBJ1-6; 12 bases are shared with TRBD1. This CDR3 has 14 amino acids. Germline V gene data show CDR1 as DFQATT and CDR2 as SNEGSKA (reference sequence). J gave up 10 bases and V 5 bases, and 6 bases lay outside the gene matches. In DNA form, the CDR3 reads TGCAGTGCTCCGGGACAGGGGGCCGGCTCACCCCTCCACTTT. As protein: CSAPGQGAGSPLHF.

Only a few counts were recorded for this clonotype. The chain joins TRBV9 to TRBJ1-1; D is ambiguous. The CDR3 is 14 amino acids. CDR1 and CDR2 (germline): SGDLS, YYNGEE. The V end lost 3 bases, the J end lost 5 bases, and 14 bases lay between the germline ends. The CDR3 reads CASSGSQASTEAFF. CDR3 coding DNA: TGTGCCAGCAGCGGAAGTCAGGCATCGACTGAAGCTTTCTTT.

Many counts were recorded for this clonotype. The V call is TRBV7-2, the J call TRBJ1-6; perhaps TRBD1 as D (5 bases). The V end was cut by 2 bases, the J end by 9 bases, with 11 bases between. This CDR3 is 14 amino acids long. In germline, CDR1 is SGHTA, CDR2 FQGNSA. CDR3 amino acids: CASSLRQGGSPLHF. The CDR3, as DNA: TGTGCCAGCAGCTTAAGGCAGGGCGGTTCACCCCTCCACTTT.